This T cell receptor beta chain is drawn from a study of T cells in localized non-small cell lung cancer. Measured with immunoSEQ multiplex PCR; TCRdb has only the in-frame clones, and not every one. The table records approximately 30,000 clones, almost 90% of them present only once. Remarks on this clone: Its cognate antigen is unknown.

The CDR3 has 12 amino acids. Germline assignment: CDR1 GTSNPN and CDR2 SVGIG (reference sequence). Trimming removed 1 base at V and 4 bases at J, with 5 bases between. Whole-study findings and limits: Only one tumor region was sequenced, so heterogeneity remains possible. Elevated blood T cell density was associated with longer overall survival.

The source of this sequence is a woman between 35 and 75 years old with stage I lung adenocarcinoma. The source was peripheral blood, collected before any cancer treatment. The gene calls are TRBV30 and TRBJ1-5; D ambiguous. CDR3 sequence: CAWSDGNQPQHF. The CDR3 DNA reads as TGTGCCTGGAGTGACGGGAATCAGCCCCAGCATTTT.